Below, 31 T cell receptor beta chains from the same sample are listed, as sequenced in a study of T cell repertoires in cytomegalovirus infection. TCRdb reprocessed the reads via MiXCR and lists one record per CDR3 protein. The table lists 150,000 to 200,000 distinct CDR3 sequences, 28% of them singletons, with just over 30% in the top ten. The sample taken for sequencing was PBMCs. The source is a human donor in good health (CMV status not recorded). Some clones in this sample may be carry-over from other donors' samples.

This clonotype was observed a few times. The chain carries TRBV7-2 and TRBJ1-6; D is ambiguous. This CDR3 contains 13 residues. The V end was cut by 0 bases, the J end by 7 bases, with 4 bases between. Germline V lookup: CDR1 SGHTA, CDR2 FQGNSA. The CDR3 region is CASSLASNSPLHF. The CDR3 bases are TGTGCCAGCAGCTTAGCGTCCAATTCACCCCTCCACTTT.

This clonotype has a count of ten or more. CDR3 in DNA: TGTGCCAGCAGCGGACCAATTAACGGGATGAACACTGAAGCTTTCTTT. Amino acids: CASSGPINGMNTEAFF. The chain joins TRBV7-2 to TRBJ1-1; D not certain. From germline, CDR1 is SGHTA and CDR2 FQGNSA. The germline V and J ends were trimmed by 5 bases and 0 bases, with 16 bases remaining between them. This CDR3 spans 16 amino acids.

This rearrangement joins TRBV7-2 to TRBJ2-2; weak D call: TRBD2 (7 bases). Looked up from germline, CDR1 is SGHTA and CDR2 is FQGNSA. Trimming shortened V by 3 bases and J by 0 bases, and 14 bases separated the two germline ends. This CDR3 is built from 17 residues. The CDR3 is CASSFRRGRTNTGELFF. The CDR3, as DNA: TGTGCCAGCAGCTTCCGGCGGGGGCGAACGAACACCGGGGAGCTGTTTTTT. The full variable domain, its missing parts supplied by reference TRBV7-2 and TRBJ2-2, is GAGVSQSPSNKVTEKGKDVELRCDPISGHTALYWYRQSLGQGLEFLIYFQGNSAPDKSGLPSDRFSAERTGGSVSTLTIQRTQQEDSAVYLCASSFRRGRTNTGELFFGEGSRLTVL.

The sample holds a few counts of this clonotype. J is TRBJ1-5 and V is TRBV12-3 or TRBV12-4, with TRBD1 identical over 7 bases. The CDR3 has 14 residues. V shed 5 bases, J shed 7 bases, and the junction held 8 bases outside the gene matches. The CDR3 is CASSHDRVRQPQHF. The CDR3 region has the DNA TGTGCCAGCAGTCACGACAGGGTCCGACAGCCCCAGCATTTT.

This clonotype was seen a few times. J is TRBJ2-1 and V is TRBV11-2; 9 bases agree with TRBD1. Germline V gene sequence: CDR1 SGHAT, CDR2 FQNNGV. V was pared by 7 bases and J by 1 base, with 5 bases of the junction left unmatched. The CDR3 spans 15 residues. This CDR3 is CASTTDRGSYNEQFF. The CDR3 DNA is TGTGCCAGCACCACCGACAGGGGGTCCTACAATGAGCAGTTCTTC. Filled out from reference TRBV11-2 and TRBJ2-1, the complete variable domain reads EAGVAQSPRYKIIEKRQSVAFWCNPISGHATLYWYQQILGQGPKLLIQFQNNGVVDDSQLPKDRFSAERLKGVDSTLKIQPAKLEDSAVYLCASTTDRGSYNEQFFGPGTRLTVL.

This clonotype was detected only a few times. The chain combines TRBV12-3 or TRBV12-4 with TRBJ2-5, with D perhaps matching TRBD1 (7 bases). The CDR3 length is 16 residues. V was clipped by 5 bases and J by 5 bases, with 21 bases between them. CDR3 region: CASSPGDSQFRETQYF. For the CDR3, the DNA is TGTGCCAGCAGTCCGGGGGACAGCCAATTCCGTGAGACCCAGTACTTC.

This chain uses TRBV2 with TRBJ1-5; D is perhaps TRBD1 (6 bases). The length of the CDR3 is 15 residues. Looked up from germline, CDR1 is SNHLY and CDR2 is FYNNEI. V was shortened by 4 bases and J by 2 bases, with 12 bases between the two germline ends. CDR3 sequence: CASSGGTLGNQPQHF. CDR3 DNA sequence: TGTGCCAGCAGTGGGGGGACACTAGGCAATCAGCCCCAGCATTTT.

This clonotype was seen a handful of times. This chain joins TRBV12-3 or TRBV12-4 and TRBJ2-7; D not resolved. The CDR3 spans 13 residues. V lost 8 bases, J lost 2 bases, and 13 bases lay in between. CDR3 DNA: TGTGCCAGCGGTAGGACGCCAGCCTACGAGCAGTACTTC. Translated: CASGRTPAYEQYF.

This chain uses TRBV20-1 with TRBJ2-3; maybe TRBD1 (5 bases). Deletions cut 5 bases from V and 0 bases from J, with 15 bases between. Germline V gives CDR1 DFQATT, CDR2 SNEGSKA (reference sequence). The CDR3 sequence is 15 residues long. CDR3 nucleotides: TGCAGTGCTCCCCAGCAGACAGCTAGCACAGATACGCAGTATTTT. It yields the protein CSAPQQTASTDTQYF.

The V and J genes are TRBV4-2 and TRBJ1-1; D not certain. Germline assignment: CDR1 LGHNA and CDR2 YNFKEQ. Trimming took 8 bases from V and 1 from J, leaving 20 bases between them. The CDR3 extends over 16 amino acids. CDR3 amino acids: CASSRRRVGENTEAFF. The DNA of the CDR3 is TGTGCCAGCTCCCGGAGGAGGGTCGGGGAGAACACTGAAGCTTTCTTT.

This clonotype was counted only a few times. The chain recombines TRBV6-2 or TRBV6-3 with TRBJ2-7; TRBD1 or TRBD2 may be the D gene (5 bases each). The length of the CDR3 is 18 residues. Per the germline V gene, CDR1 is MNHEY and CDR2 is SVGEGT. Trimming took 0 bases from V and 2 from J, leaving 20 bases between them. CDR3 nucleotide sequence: TGTGCCAGCAGTTACTCTTTATCCTCCGGGACGGCTGCCTACGAGCAGTACTTC. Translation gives CASSYSLSSGTAAYEQYF.

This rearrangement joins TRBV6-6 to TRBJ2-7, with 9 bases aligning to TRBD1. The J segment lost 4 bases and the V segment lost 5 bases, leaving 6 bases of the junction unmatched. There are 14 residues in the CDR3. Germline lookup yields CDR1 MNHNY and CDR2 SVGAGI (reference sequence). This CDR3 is CASSPGTGKYEQYF. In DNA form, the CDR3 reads TGTGCCAGCAGTCCCGGGACAGGGAAATACGAGCAGTACTTC.

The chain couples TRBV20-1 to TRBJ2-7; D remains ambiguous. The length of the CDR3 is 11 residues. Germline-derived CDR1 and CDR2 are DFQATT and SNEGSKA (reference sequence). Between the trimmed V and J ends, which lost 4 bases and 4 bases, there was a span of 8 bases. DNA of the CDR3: TGCAGTGCTACGGCCGGGTACGAGCAGTACTTC. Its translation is CSATAGYEQYF.

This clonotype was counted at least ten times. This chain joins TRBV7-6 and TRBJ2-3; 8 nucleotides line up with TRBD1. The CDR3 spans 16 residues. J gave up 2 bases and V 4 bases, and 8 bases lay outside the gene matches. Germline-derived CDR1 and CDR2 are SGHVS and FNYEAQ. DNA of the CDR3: TGTGCCAGCAGCTCCCGTGGGACAGGCCTCACAGATACGCAGTATTTT. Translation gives CASSSRGTGLTDTQYF.

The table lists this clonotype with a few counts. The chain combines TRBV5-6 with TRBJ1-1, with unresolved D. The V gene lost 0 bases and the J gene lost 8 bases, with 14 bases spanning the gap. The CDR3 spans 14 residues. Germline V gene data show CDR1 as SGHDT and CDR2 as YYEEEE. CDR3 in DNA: TGTGCCAGCAGCTTGGAATTGGGTGCACAGGAAGCTTTCTTT. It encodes CASSLELGAQEAFF.

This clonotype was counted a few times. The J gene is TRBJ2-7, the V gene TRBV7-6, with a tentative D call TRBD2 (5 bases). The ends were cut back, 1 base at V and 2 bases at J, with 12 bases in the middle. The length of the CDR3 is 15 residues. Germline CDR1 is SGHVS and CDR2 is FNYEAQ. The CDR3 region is CASSLGGGRAYEQYF. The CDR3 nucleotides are TGTGCCAGCAGCTTAGGCGGAGGACGAGCCTACGAGCAGTACTTC.

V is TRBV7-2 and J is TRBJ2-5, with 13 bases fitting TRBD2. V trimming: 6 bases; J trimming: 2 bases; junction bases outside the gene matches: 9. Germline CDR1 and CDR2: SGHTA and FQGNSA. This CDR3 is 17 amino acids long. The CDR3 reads CASSHTSGGAGQETQYF. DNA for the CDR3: TGTGCCAGCAGTCATACTAGCGGGGGGGCCGGGCAAGAGACCCAGTACTTC.

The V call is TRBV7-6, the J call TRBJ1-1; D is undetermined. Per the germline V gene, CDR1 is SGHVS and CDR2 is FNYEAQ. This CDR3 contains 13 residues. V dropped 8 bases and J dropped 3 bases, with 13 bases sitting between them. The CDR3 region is CASSRPMDTEAFF. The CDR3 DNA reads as TGTGCCAGCTCCCGACCGATGGACACTGAAGCTTTCTTT.

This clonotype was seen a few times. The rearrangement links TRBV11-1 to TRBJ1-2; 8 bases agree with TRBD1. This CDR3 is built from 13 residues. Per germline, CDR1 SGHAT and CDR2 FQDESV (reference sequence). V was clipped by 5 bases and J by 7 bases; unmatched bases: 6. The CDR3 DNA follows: TGTGCCAGCAGCGTGACAGGGGTCGGTGGCTACACCTTC. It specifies CASSVTGVGGYTF.

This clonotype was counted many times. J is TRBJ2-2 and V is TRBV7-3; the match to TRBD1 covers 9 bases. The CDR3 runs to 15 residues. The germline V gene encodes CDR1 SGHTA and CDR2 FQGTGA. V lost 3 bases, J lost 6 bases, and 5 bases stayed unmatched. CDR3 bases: TGTGCCAGCAGCTTTCGGACAGGGGTTTCCGGGGAGCTGTTTTTT. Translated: CASSFRTGVSGELFF.

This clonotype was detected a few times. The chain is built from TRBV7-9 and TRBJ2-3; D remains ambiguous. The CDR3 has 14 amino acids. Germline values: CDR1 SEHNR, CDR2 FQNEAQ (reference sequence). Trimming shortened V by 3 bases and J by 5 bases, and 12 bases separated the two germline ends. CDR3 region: CASSLTLEEDTQYF. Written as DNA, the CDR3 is TGTGCCAGCAGCTTGACACTCGAGGAAGATACGCAGTATTTT.

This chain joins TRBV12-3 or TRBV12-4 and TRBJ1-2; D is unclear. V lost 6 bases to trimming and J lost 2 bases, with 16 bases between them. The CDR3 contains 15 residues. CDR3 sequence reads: CASSRRTAPNYGYTF. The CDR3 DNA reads TGTGCCAGCAGCCGGAGGACGGCTCCAAACTATGGCTACACCTTC.

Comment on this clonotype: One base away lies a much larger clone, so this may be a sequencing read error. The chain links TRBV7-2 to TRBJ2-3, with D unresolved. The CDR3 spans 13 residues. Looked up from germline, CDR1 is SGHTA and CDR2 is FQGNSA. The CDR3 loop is CPSSLDRTDTQYF. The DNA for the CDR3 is TGTCCCAGCAGCTTAGACCGCACAGATACGCAGTATTTT.

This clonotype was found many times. The DNA for the CDR3 is TGTGCCAGCAGCGTCGACCGGGACAGAAACACTGAAGCTTTCTTT. This gives the protein CASSVDRDRNTEAFF. The rearrangement links TRBV7-2 to TRBJ1-1; 7 nucleotides agree with TRBD1. The CDR3 covers 15 residues. Germline V lookup: CDR1 SGHTA, CDR2 FQGNSA. The trim removed 5 bases at V and 2 bases at J, leaving 8 bases unmatched.

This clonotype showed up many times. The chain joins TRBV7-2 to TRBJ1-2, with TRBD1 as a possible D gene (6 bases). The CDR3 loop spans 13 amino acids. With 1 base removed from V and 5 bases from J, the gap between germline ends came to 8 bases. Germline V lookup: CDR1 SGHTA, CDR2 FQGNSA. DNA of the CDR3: TGTGCCAGCAGCTTAGACAGGGATTATGGCTACACCTTC. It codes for CASSLDRDYGYTF. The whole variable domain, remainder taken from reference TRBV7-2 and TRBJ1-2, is GAGVSQSPSNKVTEKGKDVELRCDPISGHTALYWYRQSLGQGLEFLIYFQGNSAPDKSGLPSDRFSAERTGGSVSTLTIQRTQQEDSAVYLCASSLDRDYGYTFGSGTRLTVV.

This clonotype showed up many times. CDR3 sequence (DNA): TGTGCCAGCAGCTTAGGAGGCAGGAGCAATCAGCCCCAGCATTTT. Amino acid sequence: CASSLGGRSNQPQHF. The chain joins TRBV7-8 to TRBJ1-5; no reliable D call. The CDR3 is 15 amino acids. The germline V gene has CDR1 SGHVS and CDR2 FQNEAQ. V dropped 1 base and J dropped 1 base, with 8 bases sitting between them.

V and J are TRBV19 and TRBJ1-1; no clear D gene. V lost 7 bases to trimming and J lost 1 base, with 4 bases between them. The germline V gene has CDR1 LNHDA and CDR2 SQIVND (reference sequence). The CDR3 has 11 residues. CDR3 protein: CASITNTEAFF. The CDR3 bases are TGTGCCAGTATTACGAACACTGAAGCTTTCTTT.

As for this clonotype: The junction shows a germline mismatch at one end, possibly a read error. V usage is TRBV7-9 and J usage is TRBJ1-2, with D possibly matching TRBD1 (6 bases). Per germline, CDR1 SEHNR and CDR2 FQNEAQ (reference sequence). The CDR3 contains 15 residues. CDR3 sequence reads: CASSLGTGTNYGCTF. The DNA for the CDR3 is TGTGCCAGCAGCTTAGGAACTGGGACAAACTATGGCTGCACCTTC.

CDR3: CATADRGRRNTDTQYF. Here the CDR3 DNA reads TGTGCCACCGCGGACAGGGGCCGGCGAAATACAGATACGCAGTATTTT. The chain recombines TRBV6-2 or TRBV6-3 with TRBJ2-3; the match to TRBD1 covers 9 bases. V gave up 10 bases and J gave up 3 bases; unmatched junction bases: 14. Germline CDR1 MNHEY, CDR2 SVGEGT. The CDR3 runs to 16 residues.

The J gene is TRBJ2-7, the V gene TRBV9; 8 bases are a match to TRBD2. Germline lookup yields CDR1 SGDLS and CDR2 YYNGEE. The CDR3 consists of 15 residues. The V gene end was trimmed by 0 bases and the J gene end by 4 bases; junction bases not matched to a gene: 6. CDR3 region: CASSVAPSGGYEQYF. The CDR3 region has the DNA TGTGCCAGCAGCGTAGCCCCCAGCGGGGGTTACGAGCAGTACTTC.

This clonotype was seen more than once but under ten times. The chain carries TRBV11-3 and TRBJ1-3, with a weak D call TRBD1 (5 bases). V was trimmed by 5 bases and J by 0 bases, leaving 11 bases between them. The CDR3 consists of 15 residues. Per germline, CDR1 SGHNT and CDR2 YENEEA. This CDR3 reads CASSAGTSSGNTIYF. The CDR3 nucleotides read TGTGCCAGCAGCGCCGGGACCAGCTCTGGAAACACCATATATTTT.